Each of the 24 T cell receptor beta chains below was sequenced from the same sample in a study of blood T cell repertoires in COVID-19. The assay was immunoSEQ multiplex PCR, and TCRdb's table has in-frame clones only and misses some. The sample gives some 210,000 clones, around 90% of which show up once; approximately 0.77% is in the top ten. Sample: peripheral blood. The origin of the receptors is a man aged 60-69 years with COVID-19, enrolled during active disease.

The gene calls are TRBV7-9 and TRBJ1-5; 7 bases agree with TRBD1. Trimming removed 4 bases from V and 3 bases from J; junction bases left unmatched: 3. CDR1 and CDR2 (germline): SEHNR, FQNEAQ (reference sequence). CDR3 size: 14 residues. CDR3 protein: CASSSTGTNQPQHF. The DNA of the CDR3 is TGTGCCAGCAGCTCGACAGGGACCAATCAGCCCCAGCATTTT.

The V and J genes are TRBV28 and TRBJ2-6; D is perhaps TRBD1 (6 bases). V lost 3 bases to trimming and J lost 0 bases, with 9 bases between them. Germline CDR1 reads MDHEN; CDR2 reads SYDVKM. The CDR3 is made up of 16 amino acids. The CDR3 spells CASSLDRLSGANVLTF. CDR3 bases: TGTGCCAGCAGTTTGGACAGACTCTCTGGGGCCAACGTCCTGACTTTC.

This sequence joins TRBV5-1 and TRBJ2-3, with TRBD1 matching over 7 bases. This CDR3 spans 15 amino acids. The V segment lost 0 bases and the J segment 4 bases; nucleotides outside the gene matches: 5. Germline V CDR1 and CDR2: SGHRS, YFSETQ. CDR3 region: CASSLEVRGSDTQYF. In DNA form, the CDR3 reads TGCGCCAGCAGCTTGGAGGTCAGGGGGTCAGATACGCAGTATTTT.

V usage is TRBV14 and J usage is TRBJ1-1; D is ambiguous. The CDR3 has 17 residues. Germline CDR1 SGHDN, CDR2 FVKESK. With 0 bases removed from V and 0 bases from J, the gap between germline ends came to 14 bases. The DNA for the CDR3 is TGTGCCAGCAGCCAAGATTTAGGTACAGCCTTGAACACTGAAGCTTTCTTT. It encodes CASSQDLGTALNTEAFF.

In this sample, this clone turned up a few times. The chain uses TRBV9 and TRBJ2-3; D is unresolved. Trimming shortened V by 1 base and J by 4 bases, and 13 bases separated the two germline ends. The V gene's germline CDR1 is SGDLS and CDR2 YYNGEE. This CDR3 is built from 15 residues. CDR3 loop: CASSVSAWPPDTQYF. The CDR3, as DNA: TGTGCCAGCAGCGTATCCGCCTGGCCTCCAGATACGCAGTATTTT.

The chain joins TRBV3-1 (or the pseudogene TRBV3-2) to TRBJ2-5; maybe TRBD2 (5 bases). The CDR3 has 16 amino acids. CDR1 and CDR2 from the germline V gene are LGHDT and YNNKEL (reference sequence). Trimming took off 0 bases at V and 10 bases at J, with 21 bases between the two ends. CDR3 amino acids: CASSQDRGGWGLDQYF. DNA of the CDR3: TGTGCCAGCAGCCAAGATCGAGGCGGGTGGGGTCTGGACCAGTACTTC.

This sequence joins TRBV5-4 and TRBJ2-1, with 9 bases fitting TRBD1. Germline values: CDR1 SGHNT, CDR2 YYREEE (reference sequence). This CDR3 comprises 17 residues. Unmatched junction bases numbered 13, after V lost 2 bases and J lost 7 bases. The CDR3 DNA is TGTGCCAGCAGCTTTGGGGGCGGGACAGGGATAGGGAATGAGCAGTTCTTC. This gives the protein CASSFGGGTGIGNEQFF. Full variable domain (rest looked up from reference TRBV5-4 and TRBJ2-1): ETGVTQSPTHLIKTRGQQVTLRCSSQSGHNTVSWYQQALGQGPQFIFQYYREEENGRGNFPPRFSGLQFPNYSSELNVNALELDDSALYLCASSFGGGTGIGNEQFFGPGTRLTVL.

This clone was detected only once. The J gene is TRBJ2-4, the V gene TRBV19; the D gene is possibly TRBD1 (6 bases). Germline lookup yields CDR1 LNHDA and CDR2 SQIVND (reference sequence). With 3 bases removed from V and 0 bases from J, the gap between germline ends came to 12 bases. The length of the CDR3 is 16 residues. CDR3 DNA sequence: TGTGCCAGTAGTATCGATACAGGGCTAGCCAAAAACATTCAGTACTTC. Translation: CASSIDTGLAKNIQYF.

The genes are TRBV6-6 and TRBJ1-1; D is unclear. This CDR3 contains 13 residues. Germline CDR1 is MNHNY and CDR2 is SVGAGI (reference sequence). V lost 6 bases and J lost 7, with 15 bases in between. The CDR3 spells CASSLTQQIEAFF. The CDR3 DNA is TGTGCCAGCAGCCTTACCCAACAGATTGAAGCTTTCTTT.

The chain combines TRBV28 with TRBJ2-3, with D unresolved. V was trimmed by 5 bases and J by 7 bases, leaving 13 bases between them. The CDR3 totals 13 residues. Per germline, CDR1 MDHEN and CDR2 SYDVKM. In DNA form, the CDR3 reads TGTGCCAGCAGTGGGCCCGTCACGTATACGCAGTATTTT. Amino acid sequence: CASSGPVTYTQYF.

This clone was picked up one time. The CDR3 coding sequence is TGTGCCACCGGCCTAAGGGGTAGCGGGAGCTACGAGCAGTACTTC. Amino acids: CATGLRGSGSYEQYF. The chain employs TRBV15 and TRBJ2-7; 9 bases match TRBD2. Trimming removed 8 bases from V and 3 bases from J; junction bases left unmatched: 11. The germline V gene encodes CDR1 LNHNV and CDR2 YYDKDF (reference sequence). CDR3 size: 15 residues.

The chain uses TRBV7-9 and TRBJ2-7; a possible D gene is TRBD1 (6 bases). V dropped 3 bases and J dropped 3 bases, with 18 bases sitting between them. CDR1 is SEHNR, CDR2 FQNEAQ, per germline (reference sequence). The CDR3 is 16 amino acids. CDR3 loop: CASSFGNWGLNYEQYF. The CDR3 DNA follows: TGTGCCAGCAGCTTTGGGAACTGGGGGCTTAACTACGAGCAGTACTTC.

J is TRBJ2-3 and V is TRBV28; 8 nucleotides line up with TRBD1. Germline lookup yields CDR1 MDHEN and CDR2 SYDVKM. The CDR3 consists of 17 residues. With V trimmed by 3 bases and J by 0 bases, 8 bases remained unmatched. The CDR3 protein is CASSLGTGTGSTDTQYF. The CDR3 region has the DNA TGTGCCAGCAGTTTGGGGACCGGGACAGGAAGCACAGATACGCAGTATTTT.

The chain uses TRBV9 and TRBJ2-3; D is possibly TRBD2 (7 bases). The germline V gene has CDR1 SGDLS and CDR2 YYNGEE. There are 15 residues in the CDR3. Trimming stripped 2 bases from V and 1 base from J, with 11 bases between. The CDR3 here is CASSVRGARTDTQYF. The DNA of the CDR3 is TGTGCCAGCAGCGTCCGGGGGGCTCGCACAGATACGCAGTATTTT.

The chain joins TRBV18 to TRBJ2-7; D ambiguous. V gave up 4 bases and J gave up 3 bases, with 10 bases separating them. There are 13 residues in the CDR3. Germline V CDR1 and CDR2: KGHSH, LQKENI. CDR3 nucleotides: TGTGCCAGCTCACTCGACACCCTCTACGAGCAGTACTTC. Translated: CASSLDTLYEQYF.

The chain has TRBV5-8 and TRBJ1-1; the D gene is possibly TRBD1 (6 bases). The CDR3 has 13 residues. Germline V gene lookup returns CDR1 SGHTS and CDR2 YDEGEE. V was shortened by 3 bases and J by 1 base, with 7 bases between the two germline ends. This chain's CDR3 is CASSWTENTEAFF. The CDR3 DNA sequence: TGTGCCAGCAGCTGGACAGAGAACACTGAAGCTTTCTTT.

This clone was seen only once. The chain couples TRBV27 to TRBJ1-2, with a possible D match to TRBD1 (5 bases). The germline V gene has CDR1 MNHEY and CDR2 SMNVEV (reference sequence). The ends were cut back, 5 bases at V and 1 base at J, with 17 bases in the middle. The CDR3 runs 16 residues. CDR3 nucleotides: TGTGCCAGCAGTCGCGGTCTAGTAGGGGTTAACTATGGCTACACCTTC. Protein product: CASSRGLVGVNYGYTF.

This CDR3 reads CASSVESPGYGYTF. The CDR3 coding sequence is TGTGCCAGCAGTGTCGAGAGTCCCGGCTATGGCTACACCTTC. V usage is TRBV2 and J usage is TRBJ1-2, with no clear D. Trimming stripped 4 bases from V and 4 bases from J, with 13 bases between. Germline values: CDR1 SNHLY, CDR2 FYNNEI. This CDR3 is built from 14 residues. Using reference TRBV2 and TRBJ1-2 for the parts outside the CDR3, the full variable domain is EPEVTQTPSHQVTQMGQEVILRCVPISNHLYFYWYRQILGQKVEFLVSFYNNEISEKSEIFDDQFSVERPDGSNFTLKIRSTKLEDSAMYFCASSVESPGYGYTFGSGTRLTVV.

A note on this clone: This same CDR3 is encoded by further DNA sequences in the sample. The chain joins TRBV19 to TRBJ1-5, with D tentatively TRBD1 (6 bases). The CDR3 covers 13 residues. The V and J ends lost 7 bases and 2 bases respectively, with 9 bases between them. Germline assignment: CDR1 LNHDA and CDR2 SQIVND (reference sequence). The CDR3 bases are TGTGCCAGTAAGGGGGTAGGCAATCAGCCCCAGCATTTT. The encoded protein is CASKGVGNQPQHF.

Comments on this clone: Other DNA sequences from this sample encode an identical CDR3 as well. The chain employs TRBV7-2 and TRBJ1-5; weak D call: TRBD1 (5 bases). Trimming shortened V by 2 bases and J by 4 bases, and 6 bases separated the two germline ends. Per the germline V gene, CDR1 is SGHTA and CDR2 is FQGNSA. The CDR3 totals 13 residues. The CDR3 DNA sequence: TGTGCCAGCAGCTTACAGGGTAATCAGCCCCAGCATTTT. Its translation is CASSLQGNQPQHF.

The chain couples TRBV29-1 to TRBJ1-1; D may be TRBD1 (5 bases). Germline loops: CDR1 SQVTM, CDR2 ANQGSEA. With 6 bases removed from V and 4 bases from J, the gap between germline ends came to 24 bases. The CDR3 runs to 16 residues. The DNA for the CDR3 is TGCAGCGTAGACCCGGGACTGAGGATGAAAGGCACTGAAGCTTTCTTT. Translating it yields CSVDPGLRMKGTEAFF.

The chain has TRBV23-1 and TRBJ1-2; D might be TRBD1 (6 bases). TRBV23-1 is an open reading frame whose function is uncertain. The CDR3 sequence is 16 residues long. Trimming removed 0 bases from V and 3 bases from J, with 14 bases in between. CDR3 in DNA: TGCGCCAGCAGTCAATCCCCTGAGCAGGGGTACTATGGCTACACCTTC. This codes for CASSQSPEQGYYGYTF.

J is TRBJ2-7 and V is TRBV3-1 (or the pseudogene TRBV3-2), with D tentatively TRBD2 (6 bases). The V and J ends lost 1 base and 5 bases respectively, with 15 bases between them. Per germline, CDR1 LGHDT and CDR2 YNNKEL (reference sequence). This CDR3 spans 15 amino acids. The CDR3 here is CASSQGLARNHEQYF. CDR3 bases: TGTGCCAGCAGCCAAGGGCTAGCGAGGAACCACGAGCAGTACTTC.

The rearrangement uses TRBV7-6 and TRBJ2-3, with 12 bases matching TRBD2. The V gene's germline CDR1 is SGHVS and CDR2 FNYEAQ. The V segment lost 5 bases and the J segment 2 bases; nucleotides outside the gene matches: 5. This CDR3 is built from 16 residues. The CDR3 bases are TGTGCCAGCAGCCCAGGACTAGCGGGGTCCACAGATACGCAGTATTTT. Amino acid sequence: CASSPGLAGSTDTQYF.